What follows are 24 T cell receptor beta chains derived from one specimen sequenced in a study of cytomegalovirus exposure and HLA in healthy donors. The primer mix had 60 Vbeta and 13 Jbeta primers. Some clones are missing from TCRdb's copy, which holds only in-frame ones; the method was immunoSEQ multiplex PCR. Of around 150,000 clones in the sample, more than 70% are singletons; the top ten hold around 2%. Sequencing was done on a sample of PBMCs. The receptors come from a man aged 30 to 39 in good health and CMV-seronegative.

The V gene is TRBV10-3, the J gene TRBJ2-7, with 7 bases that match TRBD1. This CDR3 has 13 residues. The germline CDR1 and CDR2 sequences are ENHRY and SYGVKD. With 3 bases clipped from V and 5 bases from J, the junction kept 4 bases outside the gene matches. DNA of the CDR3: TGTGCCATCAGTGAAGGGACAGCGGACGAGCAGTACTTC. Translating gives CAISEGTADEQYF.

The rearrangement links TRBV25-1 to TRBJ2-1; 13 nucleotides match TRBD2. The CDR3 consists of 16 residues. V lost 4 bases, J lost 8 bases, and 8 bases stayed unmatched. CDR1 and CDR2 from the germline V gene are MGHDK and SYGVNS. The DNA of the CDR3 is TGTGCCAGCAGTGCAGAACTAGCGGGAGGGATCCATGAGCAGTTCTTC. As protein: CASSAELAGGIHEQFF.

The chain couples TRBV6-5 to TRBJ1-2, with a tentative D call TRBD1 (6 bases). The CDR3 consists of 12 residues. Trimming removed 11 bases from V and 3 bases from J, with 13 bases in between. From germline, CDR1 is MNHEY and CDR2 SVGAGI. CDR3 nucleotides: TGTGCCGCAGGGGCCAGGGACTATGGCTACACCTTC. It codes for CAAGARDYGYTF.

The chain is built from TRBV2 and TRBJ1-2; 8 bases match TRBD1. V shed 6 bases and J 2 bases; nucleotides not matched to a gene: 8. The CDR3 totals 15 residues. Germline V gene lookup returns CDR1 SNHLY and CDR2 FYNNEI. The CDR3 is CASRTTGGRNYGYTF. The CDR3 DNA is TGTGCCAGCAGGACTACAGGGGGGCGAAACTATGGCTACACCTTC.

This clone was recorded only once. This sequence joins TRBV30 and TRBJ2-5, with D uncertain. There are 13 residues in the CDR3. Germline V lookup: CDR1 GTSNPN, CDR2 SVGIG (reference sequence). V dropped 4 bases and J dropped 0 bases, with 9 bases sitting between them. The CDR3 DNA reads TGTGCCTGGACCAGACGGGACCAAGAGACCCAGTACTTC. Protein product: CAWTRRDQETQYF.

The genes are TRBV7-2 and TRBJ2-5; unclear D gene. Trimming removed 1 base from V and 7 bases from J, with 13 bases in between. Germline V gene lookup returns CDR1 SGHTA and CDR2 FQGNSA. The CDR3 extends over 14 amino acids. Here the CDR3 reads CASSLGQAYGTQYF. CDR3 in DNA: TGTGCCAGCAGCTTAGGCCAGGCATACGGGACCCAGTACTTC.

The CDR3 reads CASSQDAPTAGQGASGNTIYF. CDR3 nucleotide sequence: TGCGCCAGCAGCCAAGACGCCCCAACGGCGGGACAGGGGGCCTCTGGAAACACCATATATTTT. The chain recombines TRBV4-1 with TRBJ1-3; 12 nucleotides align to TRBD1. The CDR3 contains 21 residues. The junction had 12 bases not matched to a gene; V was cut back by 0 bases and J by 0 bases. Germline lookup yields CDR1 MGHRA and CDR2 YSYEKL.

J is TRBJ2-2 and V is TRBV7-3, with 8 bases lining up with TRBD1. Germline loops: CDR1 SGHTA, CDR2 FQGTGA. After removal of 5 bases from V and 0 bases from J, the junction contained 8 bases not matched to a gene. This CDR3 is 17 amino acids long. For the CDR3, the DNA is TGTGCCAGCAGCCCAACCAGGGACAGGACGAACACCGGGGAGCTGTTTTTT. It is translated as CASSPTRDRTNTGELFF.

The chain uses TRBV5-1 and TRBJ2-5; 11 bases match TRBD1. V shed 4 bases, J shed 2 bases, and the junction held 7 bases outside the gene matches. CDR1 SGHRS and CDR2 YFSETQ come from the germline V gene. The CDR3 totals 16 residues. CDR3 sequence (DNA): TGCGCCAGCAGCGTTTCGGGGACAGGGGGACAAGAGACCCAGTACTTC. Protein sequence: CASSVSGTGGQETQYF. The whole variable domain, remainder taken from reference TRBV5-1 and TRBJ2-5, is KAGVTQTPRYLIKTRGQQVTLSCSPISGHRSVSWYQQTPGQGLQFLFEYFSETQRNKGNFPGRFSGRQFSNSRSEMNVSTLELGDSALYLCASSVSGTGGQETQYFGPGTRLLVL.

The gene calls are TRBV21-1 and TRBJ2-3; TRBD1, the table's D call, was not compared with the DNA. TRBV21-1 is given as a pseudogene. This CDR3 spans 17 amino acids. The CDR3 sequence is CASSRIAGDPGTDTQYF. For the CDR3, the DNA is TGTGCCAGCAGCCGTATCGCAGGGGACCCCGGCACAGATACGCAGTATTTT.

The chain uses TRBV5-6 and TRBJ2-7, with D perhaps TRBD2 (5 bases). This CDR3 contains 12 residues. Per the germline V gene, CDR1 is SGHDT and CDR2 is YYEEEE. V was pared by 0 bases and J by 6 bases, with 7 bases between. The CDR3 nucleotides read TGTGCCAGCAGCTTGGGGGAGAGCGAGCAGTACTTC. Residues: CASSLGESEQYF.

The gene calls are TRBV29-1 and TRBJ2-1; 8 bases agree with TRBD1. V lost 1 base, J lost 4 bases, and 6 bases stayed unmatched. The CDR3 sequence is 15 residues long. The germline CDR1 and CDR2 sequences are SQVTM and ANQGSEA. The DNA of the CDR3 is TGCAGCGTTGAAGTCCGGGACAGGATGTACAATGAGCAGTTCTTC. This sequence encodes CSVEVRDRMYNEQFF.

CDR3: CASSLASLGPYQETQYF. The CDR3 DNA reads as TGCGCCAGCAGCTTGGCCAGTCTTGGGCCGTACCAAGAGACCCAGTACTTC. The chain carries TRBV5-1 and TRBJ2-5; D is unclear. The germline V and J ends were trimmed by 0 bases and 0 bases, with 15 bases remaining between them. CDR1 and CDR2 from the germline V gene are SGHRS and YFSETQ. The length of the CDR3 is 17 residues.

This chain's CDR3 is CASSFSIRGSVGNTIYF. CDR3 coding DNA: TGTGCCAGCAGCTTTTCGATCCGGGGGTCGGTTGGAAACACCATATATTTT. The rearrangement joins TRBV11-2 to TRBJ1-3, with D possibly matching TRBD1 (5 bases). The germline gives CDR1 SGHAT, CDR2 FQNNGV. This CDR3 has 17 amino acids. V was pared by 3 bases and J by 3 bases, with 18 bases between. The full variable domain, its missing parts supplied by reference TRBV11-2 and TRBJ1-3, is EAGVAQSPRYKIIEKRQSVAFWCNPISGHATLYWYQQILGQGPKLLIQFQNNGVVDDSQLPKDRFSAERLKGVDSTLKIQPAKLEDSAVYLCASSFSIRGSVGNTIYFGEGSWLTVV.

This sequence joins TRBV7-2 and TRBJ2-7, with 8 bases that match TRBD1. The CDR3 loop spans 15 amino acids. From germline, CDR1 is SGHTA and CDR2 FQGNSA. Losses at the gene ends were 5 bases for V and 0 bases for J; bases not matched to a gene: 6. CDR3 nucleotides: TGTGCCAGCAGCGAAGGACAGGGTCTCTCCTACGAGCAGTACTTC. It translates to CASSEGQGLSYEQYF.

The chain recombines TRBV5-4 with TRBJ1-3, with D perhaps matching TRBD1 (6 bases). Looked up from germline, CDR1 is SGHNT and CDR2 is YYREEE (reference sequence). Trimming pared 0 bases from V and 3 bases from J, leaving 10 bases between. This CDR3 is built from 15 residues. CDR3 in amino acids: CASSLAGAYGNTIYF. CDR3 bases: TGTGCCAGCAGCTTGGCAGGGGCGTATGGAAACACCATATATTTT.

The gene calls are TRBV9 and TRBJ2-5, with D perhaps matching TRBD2 (6 bases). The CDR3 has 15 amino acids. Germline V lookup: CDR1 SGDLS, CDR2 YYNGEE. Trimming stripped 0 bases from V and 3 bases from J, with 12 bases between. The CDR3 coding sequence is TGTGCCAGCAGCGTAGCGGCGGGAACAAAAGAGACCCAGTACTTC. Translated, it gives CASSVAAGTKETQYF.

The chain has TRBV28 and TRBJ2-3, with 11 bases lining up with TRBD2. The ends lost 6 bases at V and 0 bases at J; junction bases unmatched: 5. The CDR3 spans 16 residues. CDR1 and CDR2 (germline): MDHEN, SYDVKM. The CDR3, as DNA: TGTGCCAGCAGGGCTAGCGGGAGGATTAGCACAGATACGCAGTATTTT. It specifies CASRASGRISTDTQYF.

The chain is built from TRBV7-8 and TRBJ2-7; 7 bases agree with TRBD1. CDR3 size: 14 residues. V shed 7 bases, J shed 0 bases, and the junction held 6 bases outside the gene matches. Germline V gene data show CDR1 as SGHVS and CDR2 as FQNEAQ. CDR3 residues: CASKITGDSYEQYF. The CDR3 nucleotides are TGTGCCAGCAAAATAACAGGGGACTCCTACGAGCAGTACTTC.

The rearrangement uses TRBV13 and TRBJ2-7; D is ambiguous. Deletions cut 0 bases from V and 6 bases from J, with 12 bases between. Germline loops: CDR1 PRHDT, CDR2 FYEKMQ (reference sequence). This CDR3 contains 14 residues. The CDR3 sequence is CASSLGLSAAEQYF. For the CDR3, the DNA is TGTGCCAGCAGCTTAGGTCTTAGTGCTGCCGAGCAGTACTTC.

The chain uses TRBV7-9 and TRBJ2-1, with 9 bases that match TRBD1. The CDR3 covers 16 residues. The germline CDR1 and CDR2 sequences are SEHNR and FQNEAQ (reference sequence). Unmatched junction bases numbered 12, after V lost 5 bases and J lost 7 bases. The CDR3 coding sequence is TGTGCCAGCAGCCCCGACACAGGGGGCAGGTGGAATGAGCAGTTCTTC. Translation: CASSPDTGGRWNEQFF.

This clone is a singleton in its sample. The V gene is TRBV19, the J gene TRBJ2-3; TRBD2 agrees at 9 bases. V lost 3 bases, J lost 10 bases, and 5 bases stayed unmatched. Looked up from germline, CDR1 is LNHDA and CDR2 is SQIVND (reference sequence). CDR3 length equals 13 residues. CDR3 amino acids: CASSIRTSDPQYF. CDR3 nucleotide sequence: TGTGCCAGTAGTATTAGGACTAGCGACCCGCAGTATTTT.

The chain joins TRBV5-6 to TRBJ1-2; no definite D call. CDR1 and CDR2 (germline): SGHDT, YYEEEE. This CDR3 has 17 amino acids. V dropped 4 bases and J dropped 2 bases, with 21 bases sitting between them. The CDR3 DNA reads TGTGCCAGCAGCATTGAGGCAGACCCTGCCGCAAACTATGGCTACACCTTC. Its protein product is CASSIEADPAANYGYTF.

V and J are TRBV30 and TRBJ2-3; D perhaps matches TRBD1 (6 bases). Germline V gene data show CDR1 as GTSNPN and CDR2 as SVGIG (reference sequence). Trimming removed 1 base from V and 2 bases from J, with 25 bases in between. The CDR3 loop spans 19 amino acids. DNA for the CDR3: TGTGCCTGGAGTGGGTCGGGGAACGAGGGGGACGTGCTCACAGATACGCAGTATTTT. This sequence encodes CAWSGSGNEGDVLTDTQYF. Based on the CDR3 plus reference TRBV30 and TRBJ2-3, the full variable domain is SQTIHQWPATLVQPVGSPLSLECTVEGTSNPNLYWYRQAAGRGLQLLFYSVGIGQISSEVPQNLSASRPQDRQFILSSKKLLLSDSGFYLCAWSGSGNEGDVLTDTQYFGPGTRLTVL.